This T cell receptor (beta chain) was found in a study of cytomegalovirus exposure and HLA in healthy donors (dated 2017 in TCRdb). Looking at the study overall: The 500 to 800 repertoires of the first cohort and the 110 or so validation repertoires were produced on the same platform, according to a later analysis. The study aimed to test whether signatures of past pathogen exposure could be identified by cataloging public T cell receptors. A separate validation cohort of roughly 120 different subjects was used in addition to the approximately 700-subject first cohort. High-throughput TCR immunosequencing, statistical association of individual TCRs with disease status, and machine learning were combined to predict cytomegalovirus infection status. Beyond this particular receptor, the publication reports: Most TCR sequences were seen in very few donors, while some public TCRs were found in many individuals. In vitro tests confirmed that a few of the cytomegalovirus-associated TCR beta chains recognize cytomegalovirus antigens. Subsequent analysis determined that TCRs grouped into clusters in the first cohort also showed a tendency toward co-occurrence across the roughly 130 validation repertoires, and approximately 93% of cluster scores exceeded 0. The classifier was reported to diagnose cytomegalovirus status with high specificity and sensitivity in both the original cohort and the validation cohort. A later analysis had no HLA typing for the validation cohort, so co-occurrence there was scored across all 120 or so repertoires. The study listed approximately 160 TCR beta chains as associated with cytomegalovirus. The authors suggested that the approach could potentially be extended to other disease states and immunological phenotypes.

This clone occurred once. Which antigen it targets is not known. No quality values exist for individual bases; no much larger clone is one base distant. The receptor library was made with the immunoSEQ multiplex PCR assay. As for the authors' bioinformatics: A statistical classification framework was built for diagnosing cytomegalovirus status from the catalog of TCR beta chain sequences. TCRdb stores this immuneACCESS table with in-frame sequences only. Part of the clones is absent; in the studies checked, under half of the shortfall reflects unresolved V genes, and no reason is known for the rest. V, J and clone size derive from that table, while D and trimming were established from the DNA sequence. The sample contains some 150,000 clones, roughly 86% of them found a single time. Together, the top ten hold 2% to 3% of the sample. The donors belonged to the validation cohort of over a hundred subjects, which was separate from the roughly 670-subject first cohort.

The germline V gene yields LGHNA for CDR1 and YSLEER for CDR2. V and J lose 8 bases and 7 bases, and a span of 17 bases separates them. The CDR3 has 13 amino acids, counting the end cysteine and phenylalanine. Here the CDR3 DNA is all that survives: 39 bases in frame from base 1. The sequence links TRBV4-3 to TRBJ1-1; the D gene is perhaps TRBD1, on 6 matching bases. Sequenced input: PBMCs. This receptor was identified in a man between 18 and 35 years old in good health and CMV-seropositive. The CDR3 corresponds to CASALGQQNEAFF. The nucleotide sequence reads TGCGCCAGCGCCCTCGGACAGCAAAATGAAGCTTTCTTT.